This T cell receptor beta chain stems from a study of T cell responses to AZD1222 COVID-19 vaccine. Overall study context: Second-dose intervals near 4 or 12 weeks were combined.

Germline-derived CDR1 and CDR2 are SGHDN and FVKESK. The CDR3 extends over 15 amino acids. V dropped 4 bases and J dropped 3; count of bases not matched to a gene: 4. Clones were read by immunoSEQ multiplex PCR, and TCRdb kept only the in-frame ones, dropping some. The data contain just under 95,000 clones, approximately 90% of them singletons. This clone turned up a few times. Its antigen remains unknown. Study conclusions and caveats: It should be noted that donors were predominantly white British and more often female, and clonal diversity was possibly underestimated. Spike-wide vaccine-associated CD4 TCRs dominated at 160-218 and 743-854. Spike-specific TCR breadth and depth grew following two AZD1222 doses.

The V call is TRBV14, the J call TRBJ1-1; 11 nucleotides agree with TRBD1. The receptor comes from an adult in good health. The sample in question was peripheral blood, obtained on day 0 of AZD1222 vaccination. CDR3 coding DNA: TGTGCCAGCAGCCGAGGGACAGGGGGTCACACTGAAGCTTTCTTT. Protein product: CASSRGTGGHTEAFF.